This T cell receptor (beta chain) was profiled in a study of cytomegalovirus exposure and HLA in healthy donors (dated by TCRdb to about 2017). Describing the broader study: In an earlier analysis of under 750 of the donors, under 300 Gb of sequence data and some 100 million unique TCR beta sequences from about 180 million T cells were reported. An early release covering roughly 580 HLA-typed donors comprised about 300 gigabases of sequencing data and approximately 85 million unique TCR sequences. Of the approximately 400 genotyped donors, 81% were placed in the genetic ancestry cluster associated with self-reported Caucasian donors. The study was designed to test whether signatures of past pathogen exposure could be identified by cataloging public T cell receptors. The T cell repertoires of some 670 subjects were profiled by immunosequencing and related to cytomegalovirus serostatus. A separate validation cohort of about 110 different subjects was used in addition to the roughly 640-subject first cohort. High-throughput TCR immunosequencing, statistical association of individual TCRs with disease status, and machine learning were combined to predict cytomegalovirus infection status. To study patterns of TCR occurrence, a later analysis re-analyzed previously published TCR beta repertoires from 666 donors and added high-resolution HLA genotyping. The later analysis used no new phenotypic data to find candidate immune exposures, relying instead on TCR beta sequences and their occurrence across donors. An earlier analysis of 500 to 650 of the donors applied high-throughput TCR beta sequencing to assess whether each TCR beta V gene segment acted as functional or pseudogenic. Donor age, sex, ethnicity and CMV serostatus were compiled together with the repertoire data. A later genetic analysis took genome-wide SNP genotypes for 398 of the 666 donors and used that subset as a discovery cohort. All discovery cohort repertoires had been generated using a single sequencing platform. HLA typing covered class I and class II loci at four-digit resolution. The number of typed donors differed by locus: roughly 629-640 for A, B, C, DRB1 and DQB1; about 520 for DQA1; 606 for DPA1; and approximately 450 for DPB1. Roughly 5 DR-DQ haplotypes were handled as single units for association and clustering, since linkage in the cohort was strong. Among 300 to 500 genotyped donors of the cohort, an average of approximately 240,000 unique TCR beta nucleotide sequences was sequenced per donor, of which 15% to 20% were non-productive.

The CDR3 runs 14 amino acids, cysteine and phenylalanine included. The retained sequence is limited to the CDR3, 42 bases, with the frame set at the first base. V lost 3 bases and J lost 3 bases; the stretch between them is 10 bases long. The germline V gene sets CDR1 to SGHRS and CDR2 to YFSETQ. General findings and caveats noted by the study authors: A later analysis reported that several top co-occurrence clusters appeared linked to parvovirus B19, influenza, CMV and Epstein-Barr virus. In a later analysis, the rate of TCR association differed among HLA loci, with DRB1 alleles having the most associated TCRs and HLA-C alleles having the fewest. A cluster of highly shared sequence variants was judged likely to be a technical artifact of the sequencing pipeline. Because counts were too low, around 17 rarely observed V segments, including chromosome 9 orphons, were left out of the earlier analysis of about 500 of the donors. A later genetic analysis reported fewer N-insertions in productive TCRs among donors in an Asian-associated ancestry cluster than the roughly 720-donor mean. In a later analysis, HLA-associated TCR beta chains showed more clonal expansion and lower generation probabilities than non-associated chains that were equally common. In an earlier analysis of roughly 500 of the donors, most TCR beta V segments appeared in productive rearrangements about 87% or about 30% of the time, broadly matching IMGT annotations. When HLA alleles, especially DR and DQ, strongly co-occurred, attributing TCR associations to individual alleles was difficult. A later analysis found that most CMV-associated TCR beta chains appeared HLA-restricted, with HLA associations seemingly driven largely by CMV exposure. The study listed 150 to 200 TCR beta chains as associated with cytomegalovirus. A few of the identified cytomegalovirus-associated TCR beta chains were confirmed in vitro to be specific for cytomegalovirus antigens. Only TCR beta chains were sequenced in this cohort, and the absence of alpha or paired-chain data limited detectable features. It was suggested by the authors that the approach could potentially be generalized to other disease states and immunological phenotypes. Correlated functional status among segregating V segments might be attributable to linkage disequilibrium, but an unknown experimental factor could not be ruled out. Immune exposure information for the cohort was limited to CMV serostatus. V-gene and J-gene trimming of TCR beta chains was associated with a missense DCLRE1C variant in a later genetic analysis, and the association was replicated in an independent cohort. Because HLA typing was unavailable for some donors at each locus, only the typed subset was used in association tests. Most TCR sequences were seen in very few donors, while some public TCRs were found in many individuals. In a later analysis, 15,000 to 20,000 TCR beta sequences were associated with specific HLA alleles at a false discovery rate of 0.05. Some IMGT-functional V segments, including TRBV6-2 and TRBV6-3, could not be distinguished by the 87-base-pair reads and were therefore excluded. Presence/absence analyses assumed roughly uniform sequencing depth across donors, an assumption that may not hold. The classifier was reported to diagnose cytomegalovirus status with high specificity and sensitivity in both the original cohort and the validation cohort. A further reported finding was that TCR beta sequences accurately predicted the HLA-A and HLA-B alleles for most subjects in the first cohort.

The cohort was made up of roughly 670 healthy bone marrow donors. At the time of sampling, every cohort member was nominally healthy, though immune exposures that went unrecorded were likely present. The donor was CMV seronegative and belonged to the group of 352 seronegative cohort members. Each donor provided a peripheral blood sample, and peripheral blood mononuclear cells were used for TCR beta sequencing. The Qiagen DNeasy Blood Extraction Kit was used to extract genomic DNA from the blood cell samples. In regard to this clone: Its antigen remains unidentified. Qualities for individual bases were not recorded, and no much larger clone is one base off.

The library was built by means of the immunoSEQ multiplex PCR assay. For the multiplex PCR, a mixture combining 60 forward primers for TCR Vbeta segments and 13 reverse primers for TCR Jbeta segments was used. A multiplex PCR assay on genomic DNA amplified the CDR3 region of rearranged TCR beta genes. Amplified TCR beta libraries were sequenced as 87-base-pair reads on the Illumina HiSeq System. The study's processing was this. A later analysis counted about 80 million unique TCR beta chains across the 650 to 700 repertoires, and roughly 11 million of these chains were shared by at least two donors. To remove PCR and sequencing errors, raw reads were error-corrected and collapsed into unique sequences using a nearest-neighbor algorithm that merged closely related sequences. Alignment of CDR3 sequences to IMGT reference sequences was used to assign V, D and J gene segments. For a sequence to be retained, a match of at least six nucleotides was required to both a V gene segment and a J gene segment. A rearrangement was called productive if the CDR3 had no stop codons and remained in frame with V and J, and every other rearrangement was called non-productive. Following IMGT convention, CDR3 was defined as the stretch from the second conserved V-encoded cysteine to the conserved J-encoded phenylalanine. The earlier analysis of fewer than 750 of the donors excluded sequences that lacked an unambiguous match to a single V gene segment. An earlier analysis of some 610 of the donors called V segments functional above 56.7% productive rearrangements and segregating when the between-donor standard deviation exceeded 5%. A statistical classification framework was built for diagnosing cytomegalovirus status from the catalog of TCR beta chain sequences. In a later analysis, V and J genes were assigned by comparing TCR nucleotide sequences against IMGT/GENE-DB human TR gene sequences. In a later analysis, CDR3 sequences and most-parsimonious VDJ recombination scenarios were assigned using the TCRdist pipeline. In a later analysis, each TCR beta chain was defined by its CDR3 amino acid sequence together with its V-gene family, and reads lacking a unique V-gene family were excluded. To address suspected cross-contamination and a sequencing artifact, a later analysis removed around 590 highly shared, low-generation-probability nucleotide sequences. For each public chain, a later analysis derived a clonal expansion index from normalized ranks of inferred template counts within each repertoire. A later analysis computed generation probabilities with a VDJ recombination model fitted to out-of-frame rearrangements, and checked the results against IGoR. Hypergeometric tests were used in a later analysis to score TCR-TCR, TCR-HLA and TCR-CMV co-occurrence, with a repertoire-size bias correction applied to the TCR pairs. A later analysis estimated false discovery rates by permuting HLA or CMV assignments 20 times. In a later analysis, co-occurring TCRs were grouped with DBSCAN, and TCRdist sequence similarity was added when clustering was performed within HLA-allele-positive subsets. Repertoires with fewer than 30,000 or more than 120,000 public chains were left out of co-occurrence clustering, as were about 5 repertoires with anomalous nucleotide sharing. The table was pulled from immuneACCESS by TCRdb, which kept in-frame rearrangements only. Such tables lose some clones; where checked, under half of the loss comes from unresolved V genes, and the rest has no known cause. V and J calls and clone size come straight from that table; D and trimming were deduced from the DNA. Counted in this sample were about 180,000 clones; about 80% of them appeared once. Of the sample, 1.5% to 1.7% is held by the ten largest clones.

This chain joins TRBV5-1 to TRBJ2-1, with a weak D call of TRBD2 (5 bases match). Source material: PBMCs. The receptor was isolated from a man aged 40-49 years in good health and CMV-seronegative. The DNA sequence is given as TGCGCCAGCAGCTATGAGCGGATCTACAATGAGCAGTTCTTC. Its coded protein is CASSYERIYNEQFF.